This T cell receptor beta chain originates from a study of cytotoxic CD8 clonotypes in ibrutinib-treated CLL. Study-wide results and limits: Patients with sustained remission and those progressing were sampled at differing times.

Depth targeted 1 in 200,000 to 1 in 1 million T cells, averaging approximately 9.9x coverage per clonotype. Clones were sequenced by immunoSEQ multiplex PCR, and TCRdb holds only the in-frame ones, with some missing. The table lists approximately 320,000 clones, 67% of them singletons. About this clone: What it binds is unknown.

The sequencing here drew on PBMCs, taken after 36 months of ibrutinib treatment. The sequence was obtained from a human donor with chronic lymphocytic leukemia.

Here the CDR3 DNA reads TGTGCCAGCAGTCAAGACAGGGTCAACACTGAAGCTTTCTTT. It codes for CASSQDRVNTEAFF. The chain uses TRBV6-6 and TRBJ1-1; 7 positions agree with TRBD1. The CDR3 totals 14 residues. The J segment lost 2 bases and the V segment lost 5 bases, leaving 5 bases of the junction unmatched. The germline CDR1 and CDR2 sequences are MNHNY and SVGAGI (reference sequence).